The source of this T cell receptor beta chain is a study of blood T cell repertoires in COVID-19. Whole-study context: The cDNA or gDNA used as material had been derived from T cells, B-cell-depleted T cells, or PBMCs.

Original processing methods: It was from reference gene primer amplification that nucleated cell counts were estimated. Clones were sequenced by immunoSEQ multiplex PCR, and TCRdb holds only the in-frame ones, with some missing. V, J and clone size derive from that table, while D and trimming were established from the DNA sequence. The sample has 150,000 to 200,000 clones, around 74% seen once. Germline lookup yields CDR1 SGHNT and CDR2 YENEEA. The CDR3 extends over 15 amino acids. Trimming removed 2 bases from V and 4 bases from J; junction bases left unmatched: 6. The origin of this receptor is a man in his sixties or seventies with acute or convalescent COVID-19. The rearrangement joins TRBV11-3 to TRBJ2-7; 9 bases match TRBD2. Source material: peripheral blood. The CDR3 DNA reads TGTGCCAGCAGCTTACAGGGACTAGCTTTATACGAGCAGTACTTC. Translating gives CASSLQGLALYEQYF.